These T cell receptor beta chains were read from a single sample in a study of blood T cell repertoires in COVID-19. The data were produced by immunoSEQ multiplex PCR, yet TCRdb's version contains in-frame clones alone and is incomplete. The data contain about 300,000 clones, more than 70% of them singletons. Material: peripheral blood. These receptor sequences come from a woman in her forties or fifties with acute or convalescent COVID-19. The CDR3 runs from the conserved cysteine through the conserved F or W. Fields, in order: V gene, D gene, J gene, clone size, CDR3 protein, CDR3 DNA. The D gene is left open where the match is weak. Clone size is shown for a subset of rows, as once, few, many or a class of expanded clone.

TRBV7-2,-,TRBJ2-7,-,CASSLRAGAIDEMYF,TGTGCCAGCAGCTTACGCGCAGGCGCCATCGACGAAATGTACTTC
TRBV6-5,-,TRBJ2-3,-,CASSPRTGSTDTQYF,TGTGCCAGCAGCCCCCGGACTGGGAGCACAGATACGCAGTATTTT
TRBV6-1,-,TRBJ1-5,-,CASSEEGGLGNQPQHF,TGTGCCAGCAGCGAAGAGGGGGGGCTGGGTAATCAGCCCCAGCATTTT
TRBV6-6,-,TRBJ1-1,once,CASRSRVPNTEAFF,TGTGCCAGCAGGAGCCGGGTCCCGAACACTGAAGCTTTCTTT
TRBV6-5,TRBD1,TRBJ1-1,-,CASRRQGLNTEAFF,TGTGCCAGCAGGAGACAGGGGCTGAACACTGAAGCTTTCTTT
TRBV27,-,TRBJ2-3,-,CASKRRVSDTQYF,TGTGCCAGCAAGCGCAGGGTCTCGGATACGCAGTATTTT
TRBV5-1,-,TRBJ1-1,once,CASSFTRRTEAFF,TGCGCCAGCAGCTTTACGAGGAGGACTGAAGCTTTCTTT
TRBV27,TRBD1,TRBJ1-1,-,CASSPTGQGNTEAFF,TGTGCCAGCAGTCCAACGGGACAGGGGAACACTGAAGCTTTCTTT
TRBV4-2,TRBD2,TRBJ2-2,-,CASSQGLANTGELFF,TGTGCCAGCAGCCAGGGACTAGCGAACACCGGGGAGCTGTTTTTT
TRBV7-2,TRBD1,TRBJ1-1,-,CASSIRQGYTEAFF,TGTGCCAGCAGCATACGACAGGGCTACACTGAAGCTTTCTTT
TRBV9,-,TRBJ2-7,-,CASSPSGRINEQYF,TGTGCCAGCAGCCCCTCGGGTAGGATAAACGAGCAGTACTTC
TRBV7-9,TRBD1,TRBJ2-7,once,CASAARQGNYEQYF,TGTGCCAGCGCCGCCCGACAGGGGAACTACGAGCAGTACTTC
TRBV21-1,-,TRBJ1-4,-,CASSKNLGANDEKLFF,TGTGCCAGCAGCAAAAACTTGGGGGCGAATGATGAAAAACTGTTTTTT
TRBV27,-,TRBJ2-3,-,CASSLLIGGDTQYF,TGTGCCAGCAGTTTATTGATCGGAGGGGATACGCAGTATTTT
TRBV11-3,-,TRBJ2-1,once,CASSFRGTGLNEQFF,TGTGCCAGCAGCTTCCGCGGGACGGGCCTCAATGAGCAGTTCTTC
TRBV5-1,TRBD1,TRBJ2-2,-,CASSSRGQGNTGELFF,TGCGCCAGCAGCTCAAGAGGACAGGGGAACACCGGGGAGCTGTTTTTT
TRBV6-5,-,TRBJ2-5,-,CASSQYRGRKETQYF,TGTGCCAGCAGTCAATACCGGGGTAGAAAAGAGACCCAGTACTTC
TRBV27,TRBD2,TRBJ2-5,-,CASSFSGYETQYF,TGTGCCAGCAGTTTTAGCGGGTACGAGACCCAGTACTTC
TRBV11-2,-,TRBJ2-3,-,CASSQGTGTDTQYF,TGTGCCAGCAGCCAAGGAACAGGAACAGATACGCAGTATTTT
TRBV3-1/TRBV3-2,TRBD1,TRBJ1-1,-,CASSQATGETEAFF,TGTGCCAGCAGCCAGGCAACAGGGGAGACTGAAGCTTTCTTT
TRBV6-6,-,TRBJ1-6,once,CASSPSFQGRYNSPLHF,TGTGCCAGCAGTCCCTCCTTCCAGGGGAGATATAATTCACCCCTCCACTTT
TRBV7-9,-,TRBJ1-1,few,CASRADANTEAFF,TGTGCCAGCAGGGCGGATGCGAACACTGAAGCTTTCTTT
TRBV19,-,TRBJ2-7,once,CASSHDFLRDSLAHEQYF,TGTGCCAGTAGTCACGACTTCCTCCGGGACTCACTAGCCCACGAGCAGTACTTC
TRBV7-2,-,TRBJ1-1,-,CASSLGREKAFF,TGTGCCAGCAGCTTAGGCAGGGAAAAAGCTTTCTTT
TRBV12-3/TRBV12-4,-,TRBJ2-5,once,CASSLDRETQYF,TGTGCCAGCAGCCTCGACAGAGAGACCCAGTACTTC
TRBV3-1/TRBV3-2,-,TRBJ1-4,-,CASSHSGDGEKLFF,TGTGCCAGCAGCCACTCGGGGGATGGGGAAAAACTGTTTTTT
TRBV2,TRBD2,TRBJ2-3,-,CASSELTSGGVDTQYF,TGTGCCAGCAGTGAATTGACTAGCGGGGGGGTGGATACGCAGTATTTT
TRBV2,TRBD1,TRBJ2-5,-,CASRGPGTGVPQETQYF,TGTGCCAGCAGAGGTCCCGGGACAGGGGTACCACAAGAGACCCAGTACTTC
TRBV28,-,TRBJ1-1,few,CASKNPRGTEAFF,TGTGCCAGCAAAAACCCTCGGGGGACTGAAGCTTTCTTT
TRBV19,-,TRBJ2-7,-,CASRDQLEHEQYF,TGTGCCAGTAGAGATCAATTGGAGCACGAGCAGTACTTC
TRBV7-2,-,TRBJ1-5,-,CASSLEGSNQPQHF,TGTGCCAGCAGCTTAGAGGGGAGCAATCAGCCCCAGCATTTT
TRBV5-1,-,TRBJ1-5,once,CASSPTPDQPQHF,TGCGCCAGCAGCCCGACTCCGGATCAGCCCCAGCATTTT
TRBV4-2,TRBD1,TRBJ1-3,-,CASSPTGATGNTIYF,TGTGCCAGCAGTCCGACAGGGGCCACTGGAAACACCATATATTTT
TRBV4-2,TRBD1,TRBJ2-6,-,CASSHGTGHSSGANVLTF,TGTGCCAGCAGCCACGGGACAGGGCATTCCTCTGGGGCCAACGTCCTGACTTTC
TRBV19,-,TRBJ1-2,few,CASSMVPGQRLYGYTF,TGTGCCAGTAGTATGGTCCCGGGACAAAGGCTCTATGGCTACACCTTC
TRBV7-2,-,TRBJ2-1,many,CASSPLGGFFRRYNEQFF,TGTGCCAGCAGCCCCTTAGGGGGATTTTTTCGTAGGTACAATGAGCAGTTCTTC
TRBV2,-,TRBJ1-2,-,CARRGDYGYTF,TGCGCGCGGCGGGGGGACTATGGCTACACCTTC
TRBV6-1,TRBD2,TRBJ2-6,few,CASSELAGDGANVLTF,TGTGCCAGCAGTGAACTAGCGGGGGATGGGGCCAACGTCCTGACTTTC
TRBV6-5,TRBD1,TRBJ1-1,-,CASNDRAGNTEAFF,TGTGCCAGCAACGACAGGGCGGGGAACACTGAAGCTTTCTTT
TRBV11-2,-,TRBJ1-5,-,CASSSGDQPQHF,TGTGCCAGCAGCTCGGGGGATCAGCCCCAGCATTTT
TRBV5-1,-,TRBJ1-3,-,CASSLEGPGGDTIYF,TGCGCCAGCAGCTTGGAGGGGCCCGGGGGAGACACCATATATTTT
TRBV7-2,TRBD1,TRBJ2-5,-,CASSSDRARTQYF,TGTGCCAGCAGCTCGGACAGGGCTAGGACCCAGTACTTC
TRBV9,-,TRBJ2-2,-,CASSALQAGTGELFF,TGTGCCAGCAGCGCCTTACAGGCGGGGACCGGGGAGCTGTTTTTT
TRBV3-1/TRBV3-2,-,TRBJ1-1,once,CASSHYLGQAGAFF,TGTGCCAGCAGCCATTATCTGGGTCAGGCTGGAGCTTTCTTT
TRBV6-5,TRBD1,TRBJ1-1,-,CASKPQGARTEAFF,TGTGCCAGCAAACCACAGGGGGCGCGGACTGAAGCTTTCTTT
TRBV30,TRBD1,TRBJ2-2,few,CAWSVKGATGELFF,TGTGCCTGGAGTGTAAAGGGGGCCACCGGGGAGCTGTTTTTT
TRBV25-1,-,TRBJ1-6,-,CASGTGLNSPLHF,TGTGCCAGCGGAACAGGGCTAAATTCACCCCTCCACTTT
TRBV11-2,-,TRBJ1-2,-,CASSLTSTDNYGYTF,TGTGCCAGCAGCTTAACCTCGACAGATAACTATGGCTACACCTTC
TRBV14,TRBD1,TRBJ1-6,-,CASSQDDPWTGDNSPLHF,TGTGCCAGCAGCCAAGATGATCCCTGGACAGGGGATAATTCACCCCTCCACTTT
TRBV2,TRBD2,TRBJ2-2,once,CASMIGLAGTGELFF,TGTGCCAGCATGATAGGACTAGCGGGTACCGGGGAGCTGTTTTTT
TRBV2,-,TRBJ1-1,-,CASSGTVEAFF,TGTGCCAGCAGTGGGACAGTTGAAGCTTTCTTT
TRBV5-1,TRBD1,TRBJ1-1,-,CASSLKGAGTEAFF,TGCGCCAGCAGCTTGAAGGGGGCCGGCACTGAAGCTTTCTTT
TRBV7-9,TRBD1,TRBJ2-5,-,CASSTRTGGETQYF,TGTGCCAGCAGCACGCGGACAGGGGGGGAGACCCAGTACTTC
TRBV2,TRBD2,TRBJ2-7,-,CASSGGNSPKTSGSTYEQYF,TGTGCCAGCAGTGGGGGGAACAGCCCTAAGACTAGCGGGAGTACGTACGAGCAGTACTTC